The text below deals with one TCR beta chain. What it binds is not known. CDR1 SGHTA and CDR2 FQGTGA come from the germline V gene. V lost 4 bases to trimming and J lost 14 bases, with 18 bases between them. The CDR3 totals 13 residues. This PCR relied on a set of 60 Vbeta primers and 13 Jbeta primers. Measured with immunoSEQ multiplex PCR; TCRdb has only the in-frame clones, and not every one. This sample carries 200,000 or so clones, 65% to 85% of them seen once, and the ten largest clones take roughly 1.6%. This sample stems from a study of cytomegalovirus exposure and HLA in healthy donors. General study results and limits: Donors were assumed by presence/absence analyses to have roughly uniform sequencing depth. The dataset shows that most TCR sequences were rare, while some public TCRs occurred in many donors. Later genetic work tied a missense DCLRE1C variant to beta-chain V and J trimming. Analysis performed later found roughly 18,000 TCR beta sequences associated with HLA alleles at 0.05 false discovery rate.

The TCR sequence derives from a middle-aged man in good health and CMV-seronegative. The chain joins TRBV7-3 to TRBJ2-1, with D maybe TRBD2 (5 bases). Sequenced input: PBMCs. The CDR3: CASSSTGNGVKFF. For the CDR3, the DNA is TGTGCCAGCAGCTCCACGGGAAATGGAGTGAAGTTCTTC.